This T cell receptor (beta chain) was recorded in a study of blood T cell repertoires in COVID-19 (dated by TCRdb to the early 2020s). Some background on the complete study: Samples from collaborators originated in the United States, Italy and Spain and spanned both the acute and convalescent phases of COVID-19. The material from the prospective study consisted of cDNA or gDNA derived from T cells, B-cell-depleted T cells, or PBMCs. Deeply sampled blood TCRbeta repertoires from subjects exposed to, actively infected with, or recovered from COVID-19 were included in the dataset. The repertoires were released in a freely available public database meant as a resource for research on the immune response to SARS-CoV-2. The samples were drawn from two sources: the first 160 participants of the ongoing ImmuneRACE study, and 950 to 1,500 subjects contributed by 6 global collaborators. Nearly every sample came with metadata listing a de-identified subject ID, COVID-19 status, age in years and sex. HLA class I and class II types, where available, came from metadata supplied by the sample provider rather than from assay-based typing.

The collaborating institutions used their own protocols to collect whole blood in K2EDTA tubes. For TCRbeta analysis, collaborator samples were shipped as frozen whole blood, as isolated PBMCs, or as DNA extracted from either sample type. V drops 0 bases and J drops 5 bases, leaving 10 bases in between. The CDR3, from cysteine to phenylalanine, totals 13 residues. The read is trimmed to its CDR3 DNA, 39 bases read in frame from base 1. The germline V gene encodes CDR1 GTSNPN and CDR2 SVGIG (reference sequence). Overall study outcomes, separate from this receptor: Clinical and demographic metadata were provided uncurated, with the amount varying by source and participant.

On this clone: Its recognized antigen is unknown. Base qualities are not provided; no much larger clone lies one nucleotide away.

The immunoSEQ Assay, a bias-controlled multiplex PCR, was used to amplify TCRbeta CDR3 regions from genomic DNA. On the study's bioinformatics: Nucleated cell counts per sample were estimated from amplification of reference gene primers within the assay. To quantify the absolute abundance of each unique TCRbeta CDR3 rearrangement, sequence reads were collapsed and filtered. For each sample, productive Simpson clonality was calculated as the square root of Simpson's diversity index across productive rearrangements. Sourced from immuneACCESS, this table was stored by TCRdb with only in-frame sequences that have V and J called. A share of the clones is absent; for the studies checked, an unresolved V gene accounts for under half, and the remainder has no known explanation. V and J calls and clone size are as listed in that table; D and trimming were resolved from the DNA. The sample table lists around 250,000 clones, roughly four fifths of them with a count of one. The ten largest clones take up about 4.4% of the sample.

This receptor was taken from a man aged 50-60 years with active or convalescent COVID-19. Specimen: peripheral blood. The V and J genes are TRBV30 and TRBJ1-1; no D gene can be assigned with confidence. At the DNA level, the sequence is TGTGCCTGGAGTGTAGCCCCGTGGACTGAAGCTTTCTTT. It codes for CAWSVAPWTEAFF.